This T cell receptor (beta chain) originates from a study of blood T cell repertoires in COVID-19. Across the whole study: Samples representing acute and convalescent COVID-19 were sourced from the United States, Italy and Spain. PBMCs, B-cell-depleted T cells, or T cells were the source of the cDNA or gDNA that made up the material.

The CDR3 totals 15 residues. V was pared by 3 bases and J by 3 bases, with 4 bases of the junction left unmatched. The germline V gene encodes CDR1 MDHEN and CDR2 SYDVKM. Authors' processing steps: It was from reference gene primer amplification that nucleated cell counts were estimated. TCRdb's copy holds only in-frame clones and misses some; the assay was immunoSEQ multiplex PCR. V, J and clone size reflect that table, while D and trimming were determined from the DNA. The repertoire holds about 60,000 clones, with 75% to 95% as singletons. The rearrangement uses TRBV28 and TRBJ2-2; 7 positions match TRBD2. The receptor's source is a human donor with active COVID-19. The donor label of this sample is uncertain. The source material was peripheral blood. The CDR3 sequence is CASSLGGSDTGELFF. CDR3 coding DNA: TGTGCCAGCAGTTTGGGCGGGAGCGACACCGGGGAGCTGTTTTTT.